This T cell receptor beta chain was identified during a study of liver allograft versus peripheral blood T cells. In the study overall: The study compared liver allograft T cell receptor repertoires against peripheral blood repertoires of liver transplant recipients.

This clonotype rates as medium-sized. Its matching antigen is unknown. Germline lookup yields CDR1 KGHSH and CDR2 LQKENI. CDR3 length: 14 residues. V lost 6 bases, J lost 3 bases, and 7 bases stayed unmatched. Study results and caveats: Liver allograft repertoires of T cell receptors reportedly diverged from peripheral blood repertoires.

TCRdb re-derived calls from the reads in MiXCR, one entry per CDR3 protein. Here the sample spans 15,000 to 20,000 distinct CDR3 sequences, around 21% being singletons. The gene calls are TRBV18 and TRBJ1-2; 7 nucleotides align to TRBD1. The origin of this receptor is a human patient who had a liver transplant. Some T cells may have originated in the graft donor. The CDR3 DNA reads TGTGCCAGCTCCAGGGGGGCGACGGACTATGGCTACACCTTC. As protein: CASSRGATDYGYTF.